These 28 T cell receptor beta chains were sequenced from one sample in a study of T cells in Graves' hyperthyroidism and ophthalmopathy. RNA transcripts gave rise to amplified TCR beta CDR3 regions. TCR CDR3 underwent first-round RT-PCR with the HTBI primer set. TCRdb independently ran MiXCR on the multiplex PCR reads; one entry per CDR3 protein. Found here are 500,000 or so distinct CDR3 sequences, about 16% of them singletons; the top ten hold approximately 32%. The sample was blood. The receptors were sampled from a woman younger than 45 with Graves' ophthalmopathy.

Many counts were recorded for this clonotype. This chain links TRBV7-9 with TRBJ1-1, with TRBD1 as a possible D gene (6 bases). This CDR3 has 15 residues. Trimming took off 6 bases at V and 3 bases at J, with 17 bases between the two ends. Germline values: CDR1 SEHNR, CDR2 FQNEAQ (reference sequence). CDR3 nucleotides: TGTGCCAGCAGAACTAAGGACAGAGGGGACACTGAAGCTTTCTTT. Protein product: CASRTKDRGDTEAFF.

The chain is built from TRBV19 and TRBJ1-5, with a possible D match to TRBD1 (5 bases). Germline V gene sequence: CDR1 LNHDA, CDR2 SQIVND (reference sequence). The ends were cut back, 3 bases at V and 4 bases at J, with 10 bases in the middle. The CDR3 sequence is 14 residues long. CDR3 region: CASSMWGGNQPQHF. The CDR3 coding sequence is TGTGCCAGTAGTATGTGGGGCGGTAATCAGCCCCAGCATTTT.

The chain uses TRBV28 and TRBJ1-5; 7 positions match TRBD1. Germline V gives CDR1 MDHEN, CDR2 SYDVKM. This CDR3 region has 16 residues. J lost 7 bases, V lost 10 bases, and 19 bases had no gene match. CDR3 loop: CAIALWGGGAGQPQHF. The CDR3 DNA is TGTGCCATCGCACTATGGGGAGGGGGCGCGGGACAGCCCCAGCATTTT.

The V and J genes are TRBV7-3 and TRBJ2-3, with TRBD2 matching 8 bases. V lost 3 bases, J lost 8 bases, and 10 bases stayed unmatched. Germline-derived CDR1 and CDR2 are SGHTA and FQGTGA. This CDR3 has 15 residues. The CDR3 loop is CASSLGLAGIATQYF. CDR3 bases: TGTGCCAGCAGCTTGGGGTTAGCGGGAATAGCTACGCAGTATTTT.

This clonotype was counted between two and nine times. The CDR3 sequence: CASRGPDFQFF. Here the CDR3 DNA reads TGTGCCAGCAGGGGGCCAGACTTCCAGTTCTTC. The gene calls are TRBV28 and TRBJ2-1; tentative D call: TRBD1 (5 bases). V was shortened by 6 bases and J by 13 bases, with 13 bases between the two germline ends. There are 11 residues in the CDR3. Germline loops: CDR1 MDHEN, CDR2 SYDVKM.

This chain joins TRBV28 and TRBJ2-1, with D unresolved. This CDR3 spans 14 amino acids. Germline CDR1 MDHEN, CDR2 SYDVKM. V dropped 1 base and J dropped 5 bases, with 9 bases sitting between them. The DNA of the CDR3 is TGTGCCAGCAGTTTATACGCAGAGAACAATGAGCAGTTCTTC. Its translation is CASSLYAENNEQFF.

This clonotype was seen ten or more times. The rearrangement links TRBV5-1 to TRBJ2-5; 8 bases match TRBD2. CDR1 SGHRS and CDR2 YFSETQ come from the germline V gene. V lost 4 bases and J lost 5; bases outside the gene matches: 7. This CDR3 region has 14 residues. CDR3 amino acids: CASSPAGEWETQYF. The CDR3, as DNA: TGCGCCAGCAGCCCAGCGGGAGAGTGGGAGACCCAGTACTTC.

This clonotype was counted at least ten times. This chain connects TRBV27 to TRBJ1-3; D call uncertain. Per the germline V gene, CDR1 is MNHEY and CDR2 is SMNVEV (reference sequence). The V end lost 5 bases, the J end lost 0 bases, and 17 bases lay between the germline ends. This CDR3 comprises 17 residues. The CDR3 reads CASSPNGRSSSGNTIYF. For the CDR3, the DNA is TGTGCCAGCAGTCCCAACGGTCGGTCGAGCTCTGGAAACACCATATATTTT.

This clonotype has a handful of counts. This sequence joins TRBV20-1 and TRBJ2-1; 13 bases line up with TRBD2. Germline-derived CDR1 and CDR2 are DFQATT and SNEGSKA (reference sequence). This CDR3 spans 20 amino acids. Unmatched junction bases numbered 12, after V lost 1 base and J lost 0 bases. The CDR3 sequence is CSARGPLGTSGVSSYNEQFF. CDR3 DNA sequence: TGCAGTGCTAGAGGGCCGTTGGGGACTAGCGGGGTTAGCTCCTACAATGAGCAGTTCTTC.

CDR3 nucleotides: TGTGCCAGCAGTTACCCGGGGCTCTCTGGAAACACCATATATTTT. Translation gives CASSYPGLSGNTIYF. The chain links TRBV28 to TRBJ1-3; possibly TRBD1 for D (5 bases). Between the trimmed V and J ends, which lost 4 bases and 0 bases, there was a span of 10 bases. Germline V gene lookup returns CDR1 MDHEN and CDR2 SYDVKM. This CDR3 comprises 15 residues.

The chain has TRBV6-1 and TRBJ1-3; TRBD1 might be the D (5 bases). V lost 5 bases and J 11 bases, leaving 13 bases between the germline ends. Germline lookup yields CDR1 MNHNS and CDR2 SASEGT. This CDR3 has 12 residues. DNA for the CDR3: TGTGCCAGCAGTCCCTCGGCGGGGCCCATATATTTT. It translates to CASSPSAGPIYF.

The genes are TRBV9 and TRBJ2-3; D unclear. Germline V gene data show CDR1 as SGDLS and CDR2 as YYNGEE. V was clipped by 2 bases and J by 0 bases, with 4 bases between them. The CDR3 length is 13 residues. CDR3 sequence: CASSVSSTDTQYF. The CDR3, as DNA: TGTGCCAGCAGCGTGTCTAGCACAGATACGCAGTATTTT.

This clonotype was observed many times. The chain recombines TRBV28 with TRBJ2-4, with D uncertain. Germline CDR1 is MDHEN and CDR2 is SYDVKM. The CDR3 has 16 amino acids. The V gene lost 2 bases and the J gene lost 0 bases, with 11 bases spanning the gap. CDR3 residues: CASSLMGLPAKNIQYF. The CDR3 coding sequence is TGTGCCAGCAGTTTAATGGGGTTACCAGCCAAAAACATTCAGTACTTC.

The gene calls are TRBV28 and TRBJ2-1; unclear D gene. The V and J ends lost 1 base and 6 bases respectively, with 7 bases between them. Germline V CDR1 and CDR2: MDHEN, SYDVKM. CDR3 length equals 13 residues. CDR3 residues: CASSLSHGNEQFF. Written as DNA, the CDR3 is TGTGCCAGCAGTTTATCCCACGGCAATGAGCAGTTCTTC.

The rearrangement uses TRBV20-1 and TRBJ2-1, with TRBD2 matching over 8 bases. CDR1 and CDR2 from the germline V gene are DFQATT and SNEGSKA (reference sequence). J gave up 2 bases and V 7 bases, and 7 bases lay outside the gene matches. The CDR3 runs 14 residues. In DNA form, the CDR3 reads TGCAGTGGGAATAGCGGGATAACCTACAATGAGCAGTTCTTC. Amino acids: CSGNSGITYNEQFF.

This rearrangement joins TRBV20-1 to TRBJ2-6; 8 nucleotides agree with TRBD1. Germline CDR1 reads DFQATT; CDR2 reads SNEGSKA (reference sequence). CDR3 length: 16 amino acids. After removal of 6 bases from V and 1 base from J, the junction contained 8 bases not matched to a gene. The CDR3 DNA is TGCAGTGCCGAGGGACAGGCCACGTCTGGGGCCAACGTCCTGACTTTC. Its translation: CSAEGQATSGANVLTF.

This chain connects TRBV4-1 to TRBJ1-1; a possible D gene is TRBD1 (6 bases). Germline V gene sequence: CDR1 MGHRA, CDR2 YSYEKL. V was shortened by 0 bases and J by 1 base, with 6 bases between the two germline ends. This CDR3 is 14 amino acids long. The CDR3 sequence is CASSQETGNTEAFF. In nucleotides, the CDR3 is TGCGCCAGCAGCCAAGAGACAGGGAACACTGAAGCTTTCTTT.

This clonotype was observed many times. The chain combines TRBV12-3 or TRBV12-4 with TRBJ1-5; a possible D gene is TRBD1 (6 bases). V was pared by 4 bases and J by 7 bases, with 14 bases between. This CDR3 contains 14 residues. CDR3 sequence reads: CASSYRVVEQPQHF. The CDR3, as DNA: TGTGCCAGCAGTTACAGGGTAGTGGAACAGCCCCAGCATTTT.

The sample holds many counts of this clonotype. The V and J genes are TRBV11-2 and TRBJ2-5; tentative D call: TRBD1 (6 bases). Trimming removed 2 bases from V and 4 bases from J, with 14 bases in between. The CDR3 contains 15 residues. Germline V gene data show CDR1 as SGHAT and CDR2 as FQNNGV. In DNA form, the CDR3 reads TGTGCCAGCAGCTTATTCCAGGGGCGGCTAGAGACCCAGTACTTC. The encoded protein is CASSLFQGRLETQYF.

This clonotype was seen at least ten times. The CDR3 protein is CAHKRGPPENYEQYF. CDR3 DNA sequence: TGTGCCCATAAAAGGGGGCCACCTGAAAATTACGAGCAGTACTTC. V gene TRBV28 combines with J gene TRBJ2-7; 7 bases match TRBD1. The CDR3 runs 15 residues. V lost 11 bases, J lost 4 bases, and 17 bases stayed unmatched. Germline values: CDR1 MDHEN, CDR2 SYDVKM.

Ten or more counts support this clonotype. The CDR3 loop reads CASSQVSSGANVLTF. CDR3 nucleotides: TGTGCCAGCAGTCAGGTTTCCTCAGGGGCCAACGTCCTGACTTTC. The J gene is TRBJ2-6, the V gene TRBV7-2; unclear D gene. CDR1 SGHTA and CDR2 FQGNSA come from the germline V gene. Trimming took off 6 bases at V and 4 bases at J, with 13 bases between the two ends. This CDR3 is built from 15 residues. The full variable domain, completed using reference TRBV7-2 and TRBJ2-6, is GAGVSQSPSNKVTEKGKDVELRCDPISGHTALYWYRQSLGQGLEFLIYFQGNSAPDKSGLPSDRFSAERTGGSVSTLTIQRTQQEDSAVYLCASSQVSSGANVLTFGAGSRLTVL.

Comments on this clonotype: A much larger clone differs from this one at a single base, so this may be a read error. The chain joins TRBV5-1 to TRBJ2-7, with 15 bases identical to TRBD2. Germline assignment: CDR1 SGHRS and CDR2 YFSETQ. The CDR3 has 19 amino acids. Written as DNA, the CDR3 is TGTGCCAGCAGCTTAGAGGGACTAGCGGGAGGTTCGAGCCCCTACGAGCAGTACTTC. Protein sequence: CASSLEGLAGGSSPYEQYF.

The sample holds a few counts of this clonotype. The V gene is TRBV18, the J gene TRBJ1-5; unclear D gene. This CDR3 comprises 13 residues. V was clipped by 0 bases and J by 9 bases, with 9 bases between them. CDR1 and CDR2 (germline): KGHSH, LQKENI. CDR3: CASSPPGSRPQHF. CDR3 sequence (DNA): TGTGCCAGCTCACCACCGGGGTCCCGGCCCCAGCATTTT.

The V and J genes are TRBV19 and TRBJ2-7; TRBD2 matches at 14 bases. Trimming at V came to 9 bases and at J to 0 bases, leaving 10 bases not matched to a gene. The CDR3 contains 17 residues. Germline values: CDR1 LNHDA, CDR2 SQIVND (reference sequence). The CDR3 region is CASRGLAGAGSSYEQYF. CDR3 DNA: TGTGCCAGCCGGGGACTAGCGGGAGCCGGGAGCTCCTACGAGCAGTACTTC.

This clonotype was counted ten times or more. The chain employs TRBV7-2 and TRBJ2-3; 13 nucleotides align to TRBD2. The CDR3 is 15 residues long. The germline CDR1 and CDR2 sequences are SGHTA and FQGNSA. Trimming cost V 6 bases and J 5 bases; bases outside gene matches: 5. CDR3 protein: CASRETSGRGDTQYF. The CDR3 DNA reads TGTGCCAGCAGAGAAACTAGCGGGAGGGGAGATACGCAGTATTTT.

Comments on this clonotype: A single base separates this from a much larger clone, so it may be a read error. This sequence joins TRBV3-1 and TRBJ1-5; 8 bases match TRBD1. The CDR3 is 14 residues long. V was clipped by 3 bases and J by 9 bases; unmatched bases: 7. Germline-derived CDR1 and CDR2 are LGHDT and YNNKEL (reference sequence). The CDR3 is CASSHDRGRGPQHF. CDR3 DNA: TGTGCCAGCAGCCACGACAGGGGTCGGGGGCCCCAGCATTTT.

In its sample, this clonotype was seen many times. The V call is TRBV5-5, the J call TRBJ2-7; 8 bases fit TRBD1. The CDR3 contains 15 residues. CDR1 is SGHKS, CDR2 YYEKEE, per germline (reference sequence). Losses at the gene ends were 0 bases for V and 6 bases for J; bases not matched to a gene: 8. The CDR3 DNA sequence: TGTGCCAGCAGCTTGGGGACAGGGATTATAGCCGAGCAGTACTTC. Translating it yields CASSLGTGIIAEQYF.

The rearrangement links TRBV7-8 to TRBJ2-5; the D call may be TRBD1 or TRBD2 (5 bases each). CDR1 is SGHVS, CDR2 FQNEAQ, per germline. The CDR3 consists of 18 residues. V dropped 0 bases and J dropped 4 bases, with 21 bases sitting between them. CDR3 DNA sequence: TGTGCCAGCAGCTTAGCGAGGGCAGGGCTTCAGTCCCGAGAGACCCAGTACTTC. This translates into CASSLARAGLQSRETQYF.